What follows are 22 T cell receptor beta chains derived from one specimen sequenced in a study of a mutant IDH1 vaccine in newly diagnosed glioma. Regarding time point: baseline, week 1 (first vaccination visit). The treatment denotes: pre-vaccination baseline after standard-of-care therapy. The table came from immunoSEQ multiplex PCR; TCRdb's copy has only in-frame clones and leaves some out. This table has around 50,000 clones, more than 80% appearing once. Material: PBMCs, obtained from a glioma patient treated with radiotherapy, temozolomide or both. Receptor source: a middle-aged man with glioma.

Here the CDR3 reads CASSIQSIMNTEAFF. In nucleotides, the CDR3 is TGTGCCAGTAGTATTCAGAGCATCATGAACACTGAAGCTTTCTTT. The chain couples TRBV19 to TRBJ1-1; unclear D gene. The CDR3 length is 15 residues. The V end was cut by 3 bases, the J end by 0 bases, with 11 bases between. Per germline, CDR1 LNHDA and CDR2 SQIVND (reference sequence).

The rearrangement links TRBV18 to TRBJ1-1; TRBD1 aligns across 7 bases. The V gene's germline CDR1 is KGHSH and CDR2 LQKENI. The length of the CDR3 is 14 residues. Trimming removed 2 bases from V and 6 bases from J; junction bases left unmatched: 6. Here the CDR3 DNA reads TGTGCCAGCTCACCAAAGGACCAGGGGGCTGAAGCTTTCTTT. Amino acids: CASSPKDQGAEAFF.

This clone was detected once. This sequence joins TRBV28 and TRBJ1-2, with D uncertain. CDR3 length: 13 residues. Germline CDR1 and CDR2: MDHEN and SYDVKM. Trimming pared 2 bases from V and 4 bases from J, leaving 8 bases between. The CDR3 here is CASSLPGVYGYTF. DNA of the CDR3: TGTGCCAGCAGTTTACCGGGAGTCTATGGCTACACCTTC.

The chain couples TRBV2 to TRBJ1-6; TRBD1 aligns across 7 bases. This CDR3 has 16 residues. The germline gives CDR1 SNHLY, CDR2 FYNNEI. V trimming: 2 bases; J trimming: 0 bases; junction bases outside the gene matches: 1. CDR3 region: CASSEQGGSYNSPLHF. The CDR3 DNA sequence: TGTGCCAGCAGTGAACAGGGGGGCTCCTATAATTCACCCCTCCACTTT.

The chain joins TRBV9 to TRBJ1-6; D may be TRBD1 (5 bases). The CDR3 covers 16 residues. The V gene's germline CDR1 is SGDLS and CDR2 YYNGEE. V was shortened by 6 bases and J by 3 bases, with 16 bases between the two germline ends. The CDR3 reads CASTMTETLYNSPLHF. CDR3 nucleotides: TGTGCCAGCACCATGACAGAGACCCTCTATAATTCACCCCTCCACTTT.

The genes are TRBV4-2 and TRBJ1-5; D uncertain. The CDR3 totals 13 residues. From germline, CDR1 is LGHNA and CDR2 YNFKEQ. Trimming removed 1 base from V and 7 bases from J, with 8 bases in between. The CDR3, as DNA: TGTGCCAGCAGCCAAGCAGAGGGACAGCCCCAGCATTTT. It is translated as CASSQAEGQPQHF.

In the case of this clone: Germline is not matched at one junction end, which may reflect a read error. CDR3 DNA: TGTGCCATCAATGAGGGGGGTTCCTACAATGAGCAGTTCTTC. The encoded protein is CAINEGGSYNEQFF. The chain carries TRBV10-3 and TRBJ2-1; D assignment may be TRBD1 or TRBD2 (6 bases each). Germline loops: CDR1 ENHRY, CDR2 SYGVKD. The CDR3 loop spans 14 amino acids.

The V call is TRBV27, the J call TRBJ2-7; 8 nucleotides align to TRBD1. Germline lookup yields CDR1 MNHEY and CDR2 SMNVEV (reference sequence). The CDR3 totals 13 residues. V lost 5 bases and J lost 4; bases outside the gene matches: 4. CDR3 sequence (DNA): TGTGCCAGCAGTCTCACAGGGGGGTACGAGCAGTACTTC. This encodes CASSLTGGYEQYF.

The CDR3: CASSVTYTGELFF. The DNA of the CDR3 is TGTGCCAGTAGTGTAACTTACACCGGGGAGCTGTTTTTT. The rearrangement joins TRBV19 to TRBJ2-2; the D is unclear. The CDR3 spans 13 residues. Germline CDR1 LNHDA, CDR2 SQIVND (reference sequence). The V end was cut by 5 bases, the J end by 3 bases, with 7 bases between.

This chain connects TRBV19 to TRBJ1-1, with a possible D match to TRBD1 (6 bases). Per the germline V gene, CDR1 is LNHDA and CDR2 is SQIVND (reference sequence). Trimming pared 3 bases from V and 2 bases from J, leaving 13 bases between. CDR3 size: 15 residues. CDR3 residues: CASSISWGGNTEAFF. CDR3 sequence (DNA): TGTGCCAGTAGTATTAGTTGGGGGGGCAACACTGAAGCTTTCTTT.

The chain is built from TRBV7-9 and TRBJ2-7; no reliable D call. The ends were cut back, 5 bases at V and 5 bases at J, with 13 bases in the middle. Germline CDR1 reads SEHNR; CDR2 reads FQNEAQ (reference sequence). This CDR3 has 13 amino acids. CDR3 sequence (DNA): TGTGCCAGCAGCCCCATTTTAGTAAACGAGCAGTACTTC. It is translated as CASSPILVNEQYF. Looking up the rest from reference TRBV7-9 and TRBJ2-7 gives the full variable domain: DTGVSQNPRHKITKRGQNVTFRCDPISEHNRLYWYRQTLGQGPEFLTYFQNEAQLEKSRLLSDRFSAERPKGSFSTLEIQRTEQGDSAMYLCASSPILVNEQYFGPGTRLTVT.

The CDR3 DNA sequence: TGTGCCAGCAGTTACGCCTCCCCTGAGGACCACAATGAGCAGTTCTTC. It codes for CASSYASPEDHNEQFF. The chain combines TRBV6-6 with TRBJ2-1; no reliable D call. Germline assignment: CDR1 MNHNY and CDR2 SVGAGI (reference sequence). The CDR3 length is 16 residues. V was trimmed by 2 bases and J by 5 bases, leaving 16 bases between them.

The CDR3 region has the DNA TGTGCCATAGGACAGGAGTACTACGAGCAGTACTTC. It specifies CAIGQEYYEQYF. The V call is TRBV2, the J call TRBJ2-7; 7 nucleotides line up with TRBD1. V lost 10 bases, J lost 3 bases, and 6 bases stayed unmatched. CDR1 is SNHLY and CDR2 is FYNNEI in the germline V gene. The length of the CDR3 is 12 residues.

The CDR3, as DNA: TGCGCCAGCAGCTTCTCCCCGGGGGCCTACTACGAGCAGTACTTC. This encodes CASSFSPGAYYEQYF. The chain is built from TRBV5-1 and TRBJ2-7; D could derive from TRBD1 or TRBD2 (6 bases each). Trimming shortened V by 2 bases and J by 3 bases, and 15 bases separated the two germline ends. The CDR3 runs 15 residues. CDR1 and CDR2 from the germline V gene are SGHRS and YFSETQ. Using reference TRBV5-1 and TRBJ2-7 for the parts outside the CDR3, the full variable domain is KAGVTQTPRYLIKTRGQQVTLSCSPISGHRSVSWYQQTPGQGLQFLFEYFSETQRNKGNFPGRFSGRQFSNSRSEMNVSTLELGDSALYLCASSFSPGAYYEQYFGPGTRLTVT.

The sample holds one count of this clone. This chain connects TRBV4-2 to TRBJ2-5; D call uncertain. The germline gives CDR1 LGHNA, CDR2 YNFKEQ. The CDR3 covers 15 residues. Trimming stripped 0 bases from V and 5 bases from J, with 13 bases between. CDR3 region: CASSQDIGPVETQYF. The CDR3 DNA reads as TGTGCCAGCAGCCAAGATATAGGCCCGGTGGAGACCCAGTACTTC.

The chain combines TRBV10-3 with TRBJ2-5; unclear D gene. V dropped 8 bases and J dropped 4 bases, with 8 bases sitting between them. CDR3 length: 11 residues. CDR1 ENHRY and CDR2 SYGVKD come from the germline V gene. The CDR3 protein is CAIAERETQYF. The CDR3 region has the DNA TGTGCCATCGCCGAAAGAGAGACCCAGTACTTC.

The chain recombines TRBV10-3 with TRBJ2-2, with D maybe TRBD2 (5 bases). Germline CDR1 reads ENHRY; CDR2 reads SYGVKD. The CDR3 loop spans 15 amino acids. Trimming stripped 3 bases from V and 1 base from J, with 9 bases between. DNA of the CDR3: TGTGCCATCAGTGACCAAAGCGGGAACACCGGGGAGCTGTTTTTT. Protein sequence: CAISDQSGNTGELFF.

The sample holds one count of this clone. The CDR3 spells CASSPALKAHEQYF. DNA for the CDR3: TGTGCCAGCAGCCCGGCTCTGAAAGCCCACGAGCAGTACTTC. This chain connects TRBV5-4 to TRBJ2-7; D unclear. Germline loops: CDR1 SGHNT, CDR2 YYREEE (reference sequence). V was clipped by 4 bases and J by 5 bases, with 16 bases between them. The CDR3 spans 14 residues.

The chain links TRBV10-3 to TRBJ2-7, with 13 bases identical to TRBD2. Germline lookup yields CDR1 ENHRY and CDR2 SYGVKD. This CDR3 has 14 residues. Trimming at V came to 2 bases and at J to 5 bases, leaving 0 bases not matched to a gene. The CDR3 coding sequence is TGTGCCATCAGTGAGACTAGCGGGAGGGACGAGCAGTACTTC. It encodes CAISETSGRDEQYF.

As DNA, the CDR3 is TGCGCCAGCAGTGTACAGGGTGTCACTGAAGCTTTCTTT. Its translation: CASSVQGVTEAFF. This sequence joins TRBV10-2 and TRBJ1-1, with TRBD1 as a possible D gene (6 bases). The CDR3 consists of 13 residues. V lost 4 bases and J 4 bases, leaving 10 bases between the germline ends. The germline CDR1 and CDR2 sequences are WSHSY and SAAADI.

This CDR3 is CASIDRVLHREQYF. The CDR3 region has the DNA TGTGCCAGCATCGACAGGGTTCTCCATCGGGAGCAGTACTTC. J is TRBJ2-7 and V is TRBV5-6, with TRBD1 matching over 7 bases. The CDR3 covers 14 residues. The V segment lost 6 bases and the J segment 7 bases; nucleotides outside the gene matches: 13. Germline lookup yields CDR1 SGHDT and CDR2 YYEEEE.

The gene calls are TRBV6-5 and TRBJ2-3, with a tentative D call TRBD1 (6 bases). The V gene's germline CDR1 is MNHEY and CDR2 SVGAGI. Trimming removed 1 base from V and 6 bases from J, with 14 bases in between. The CDR3 spans 15 residues. For the CDR3, the DNA is TGTGCCAGCAGTTACTTGGGACACTCGGTGGATACGCAGTATTTT. This encodes CASSYLGHSVDTQYF.